This T cell receptor (beta chain) was profiled in a study of cytotoxic CD8 clonotypes in ibrutinib-treated CLL. Whole-study context: After median roughly 70 months, around 15 stayed in remission, approximately twelve progressed; responses about 25 partial, 2 complete. Study conclusions and caveats: With treatment, public clonotypes, which were uncommon, either contracted or remained stable. While tracking circulating CD8+ T-cell counts, baseline clonality exceeded that of age-matched healthy donors.

The assay was immunoSEQ multiplex PCR, and TCRdb's table has in-frame clones only and misses some. The sample lists about 250,000 clones, roughly 70% occurring once. This clone was picked up a small number of times. The antigen is not known. Cryopreserved PBMCs yielded about 2 micrograms of genomic DNA for TCR beta libraries. The CDR3 runs 16 residues. Germline CDR1 reads MNHNY; CDR2 reads SVGAGI (reference sequence). The trim removed 2 bases at V and 0 bases at J, leaving 6 bases unmatched. The sequence was obtained from a human donor with chronic lymphocytic leukemia. Sequencing used PBMCs, obtained after 24 months of ibrutinib treatment. The chain couples TRBV6-6 to TRBJ1-2; 7 nucleotides line up with TRBD1. The CDR3, as DNA: TGTGCCAGCAGTTACCCAGGGACAGAAACTAACTATGGCTACACCTTC. Protein sequence: CASSYPGTETNYGYTF.